This TCR beta chain was documented in a study of blood T cell repertoires in COVID-19 (dated by TCRdb to the early 2020s). In the study overall: Samples from collaborators originated in the United States, Italy and Spain and spanned both the acute and convalescent phases of COVID-19. The prospective study material was composed of cDNA or gDNA derived from T cells, B-cell-depleted T cells, or PBMCs. The dataset comprised deeply sampled blood TCRbeta repertoires from subjects exposed to, actively infected with, or recovered from COVID-19. A freely available public database, intended as a resource for researchers studying the immune response to SARS-CoV-2, is where the repertoires were released. The samples were drawn from the first 160 participants of the ongoing ImmuneRACE study and from 1,254 subjects provided by 6 global collaborators. The sample metadata nearly always contained a de-identified subject ID, COVID-19 status, age in years and sex. Where HLA class I and class II types were available, the types were taken from metadata supplied by the sample provider, not from assay-based typing.

Enrolling through a virtual design, the prospective study's participants ranged in age from roughly 18 to 95 years and lived across 20 to 30 United States geographic areas. In the prospective study, cohorts were assigned on the basis of participant-reported clinical history obtained from a screening survey and a study questionnaire. ImmuneRACE Cohort 3 recovered participants were defined by two consecutive negative NP/OP PCR tests, healthcare professional clearance, or symptom resolution. In the prospective study, whole blood, serum and a nasopharyngeal or oropharyngeal swab were collected from each participant by mobile phlebotomists. Prospective study participants could optionally give additional blood draws and questionnaires over an approximately two-month period. Blood samples from the prospective study were shipped frozen or at room temperature prior to DNA extraction. The immunoSEQ Assay, a bias-controlled multiplex PCR, was used to amplify TCRbeta CDR3 regions from genomic DNA. Under the source paper's analysis protocol: The number of nucleated cells in each sample was estimated from the amplification of reference gene primers within the assay. To quantify the absolute abundance of each unique TCRbeta CDR3 rearrangement, sequence reads were collapsed and filtered. For each sample, productive Simpson clonality was calculated as the square root of Simpson's diversity index across productive rearrangements. TCRdb's version of the immuneACCESS table is confined to in-frame rearrangements and falls short of the full clone set. An unresolved V gene accounts for under half of the shortfall where checked; the remainder is of unknown origin. V, J and clone size were drawn from that table, and D and trimming were deduced from the DNA. The sample table contains approximately 240,000 clones; only one count was recorded for 75% to 95% of them. The ten largest clones represent approximately 2% of the sample.

From the cysteine through the phenylalanine, the CDR3 covers 15 amino acids. The retained sequence is limited to the CDR3, 45 bases, with the frame set at the first base. Cut back by 0 bases and 7 bases, the V and J ends lie 12 bases apart. CDR1 and CDR2 are drawn from the germline V gene: KGHDR, SFDVKD. Concerning this clone: Its antigen is not yet known. Base qualities are not recorded, but no much larger clone differs from it by a single base.

The investigation overall reported the following: Clinical and demographic metadata were provided uncurated, with the amount varying by source and participant.

This sequence uses TRBV24-1 and TRBJ2-1; a weak D assignment points to TRBD2 (6 bases agree). The clonotype was recovered from a woman under 30 who had recovered from COVID-19. The sequenced sample was PBMCs or T cells enriched from blood (not recorded which). DNA sequence: TGTGCCACCAGTGATTTGCGGGCGGGGCAGAATGAGCAGTTCTTC. Translated, this gives CATSDLRAGQNEQFF.